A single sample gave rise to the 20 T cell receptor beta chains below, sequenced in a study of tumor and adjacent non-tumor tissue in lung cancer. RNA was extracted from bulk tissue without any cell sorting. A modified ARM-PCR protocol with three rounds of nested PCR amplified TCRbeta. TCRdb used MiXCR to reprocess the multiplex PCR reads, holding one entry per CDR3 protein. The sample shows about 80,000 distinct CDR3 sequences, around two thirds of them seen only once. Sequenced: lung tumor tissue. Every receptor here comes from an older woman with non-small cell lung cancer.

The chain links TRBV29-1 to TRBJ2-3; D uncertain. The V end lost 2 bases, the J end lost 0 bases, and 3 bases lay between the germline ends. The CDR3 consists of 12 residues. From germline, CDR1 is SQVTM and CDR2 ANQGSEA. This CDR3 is CSVEPSTDTQYF. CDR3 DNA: TGCAGCGTTGAACCGAGCACAGATACGCAGTATTTT.

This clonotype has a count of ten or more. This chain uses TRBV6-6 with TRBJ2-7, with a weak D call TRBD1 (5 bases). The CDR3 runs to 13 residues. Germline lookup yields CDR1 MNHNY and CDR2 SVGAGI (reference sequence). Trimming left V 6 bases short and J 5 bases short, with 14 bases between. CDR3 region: CASSLPDKHEQYF. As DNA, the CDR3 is TGTGCCAGCAGCTTGCCGGACAAACACGAGCAGTACTTC.

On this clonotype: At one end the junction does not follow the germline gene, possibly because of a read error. The CDR3 is CVSSLARGGRAFYNEQFF. The CDR3, as DNA: TGTGTCAGCAGCTTAGCCCGGGGCGGGAGGGCCTTCTACAATGAGCAGTTCTTC. The chain is built from TRBV7-9 and TRBJ2-1; TRBD2 matches at 9 bases. Germline loops: CDR1 SEHNR, CDR2 FQNEAQ (reference sequence). There are 18 residues in the CDR3.

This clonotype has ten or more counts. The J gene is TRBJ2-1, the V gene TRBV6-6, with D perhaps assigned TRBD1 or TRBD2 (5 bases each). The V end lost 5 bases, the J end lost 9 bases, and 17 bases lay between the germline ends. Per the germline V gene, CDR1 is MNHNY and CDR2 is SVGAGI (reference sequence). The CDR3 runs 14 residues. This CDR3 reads CASSTRDHDVEQFF. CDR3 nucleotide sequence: TGTGCCAGCAGTACCCGGGACCATGACGTTGAGCAGTTCTTC.

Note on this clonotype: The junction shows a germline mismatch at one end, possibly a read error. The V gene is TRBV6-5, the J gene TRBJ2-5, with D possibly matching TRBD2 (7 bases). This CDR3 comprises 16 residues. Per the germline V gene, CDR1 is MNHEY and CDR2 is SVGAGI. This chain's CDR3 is CASSYTLGEGGETQNF. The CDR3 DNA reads TGTGCCAGCAGTTACACGCTTGGGGAGGGGGGAGAGACCCAGAACTTC.

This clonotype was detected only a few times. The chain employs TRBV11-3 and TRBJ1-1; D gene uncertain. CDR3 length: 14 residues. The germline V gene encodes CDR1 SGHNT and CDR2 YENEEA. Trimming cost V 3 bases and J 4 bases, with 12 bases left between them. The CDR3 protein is CASSFGGRITEAFF. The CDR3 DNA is TGTGCCAGCAGCTTCGGAGGAAGAATCACTGAAGCTTTCTTT.

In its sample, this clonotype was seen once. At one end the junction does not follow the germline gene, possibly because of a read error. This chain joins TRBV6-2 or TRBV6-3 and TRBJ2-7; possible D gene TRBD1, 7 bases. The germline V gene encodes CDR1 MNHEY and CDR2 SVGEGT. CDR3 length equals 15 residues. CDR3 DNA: TGTGTCAGCAGGGGGGTTGCGTTGCGGGCTGGCGAGCAGTACTTC. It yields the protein CVSRGVALRAGEQYF.

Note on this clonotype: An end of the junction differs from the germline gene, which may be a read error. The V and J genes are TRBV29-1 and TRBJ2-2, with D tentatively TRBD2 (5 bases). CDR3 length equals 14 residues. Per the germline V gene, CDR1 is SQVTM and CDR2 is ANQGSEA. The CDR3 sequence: CSVRTPVGTGKLFF. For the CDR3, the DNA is TGCAGCGTTAGGACCCCGGTGGGAACCGGGAAGCTGTTTTTT.

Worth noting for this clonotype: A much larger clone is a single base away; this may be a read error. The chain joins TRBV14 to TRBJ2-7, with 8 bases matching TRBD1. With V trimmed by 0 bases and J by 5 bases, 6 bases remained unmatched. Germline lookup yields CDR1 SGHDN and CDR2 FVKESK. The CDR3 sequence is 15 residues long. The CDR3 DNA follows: TGTGCCAGCAGCCAAGAAGGCAGGGGGCGAAACGAGCAGTACTTC. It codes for CASSQEGRGRNEQYF.

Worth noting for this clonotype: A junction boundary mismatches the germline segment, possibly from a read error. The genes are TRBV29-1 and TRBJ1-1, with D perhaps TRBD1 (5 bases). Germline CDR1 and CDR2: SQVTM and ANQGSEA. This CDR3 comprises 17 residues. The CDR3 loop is CCVKLQRGEVMNTEAFF. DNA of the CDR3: TGCTGCGTTAAACTCCAGAGGGGCGAGGTGATGAACACTGAAGCTTTCTTT.

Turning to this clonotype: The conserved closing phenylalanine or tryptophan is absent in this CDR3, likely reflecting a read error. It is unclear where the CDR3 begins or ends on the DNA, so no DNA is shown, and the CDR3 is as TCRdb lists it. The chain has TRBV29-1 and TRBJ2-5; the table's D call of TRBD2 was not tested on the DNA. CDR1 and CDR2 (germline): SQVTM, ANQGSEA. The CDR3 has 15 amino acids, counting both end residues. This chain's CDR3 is CSVDGQDKRQETQHL.

The CDR3 coding sequence is TGTGCCAGTAGTATCAGAGGCGGGAACACCGGGGAGCTGTTTTTT. It encodes CASSIRGGNTGELFF. The rearrangement joins TRBV19 to TRBJ2-2; D is unclear. V lost 3 bases and J 1 base, leaving 9 bases between the germline ends. Germline V gene data show CDR1 as LNHDA and CDR2 as SQIVND (reference sequence). The CDR3 length is 15 residues.

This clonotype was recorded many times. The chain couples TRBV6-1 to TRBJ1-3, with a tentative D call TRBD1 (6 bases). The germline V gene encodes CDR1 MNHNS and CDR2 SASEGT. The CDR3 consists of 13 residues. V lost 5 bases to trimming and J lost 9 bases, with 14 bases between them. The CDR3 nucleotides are TGTGCCAGCAGTCCAGGGGAAGTAACCACCATATATTTT. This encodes CASSPGEVTTIYF.

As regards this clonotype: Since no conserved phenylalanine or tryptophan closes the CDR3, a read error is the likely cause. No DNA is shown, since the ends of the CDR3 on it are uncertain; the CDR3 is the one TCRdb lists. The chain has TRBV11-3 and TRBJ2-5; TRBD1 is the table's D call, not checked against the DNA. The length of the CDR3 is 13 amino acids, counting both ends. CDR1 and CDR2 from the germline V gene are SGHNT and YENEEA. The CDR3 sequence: CASSLGEGETQYL.

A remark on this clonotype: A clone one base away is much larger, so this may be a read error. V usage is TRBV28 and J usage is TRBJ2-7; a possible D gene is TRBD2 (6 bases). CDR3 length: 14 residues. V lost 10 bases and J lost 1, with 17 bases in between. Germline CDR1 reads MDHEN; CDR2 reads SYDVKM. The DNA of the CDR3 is TGTGCCACTCAGTCGGTTAGCGGATCCTACGAGCAGTACTTC. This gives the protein CATQSVSGSYEQYF.

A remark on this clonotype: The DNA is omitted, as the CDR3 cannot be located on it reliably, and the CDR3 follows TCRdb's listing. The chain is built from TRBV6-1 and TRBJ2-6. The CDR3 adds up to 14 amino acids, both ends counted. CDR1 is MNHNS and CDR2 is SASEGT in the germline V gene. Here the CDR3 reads CASRWGSGANVLTF.

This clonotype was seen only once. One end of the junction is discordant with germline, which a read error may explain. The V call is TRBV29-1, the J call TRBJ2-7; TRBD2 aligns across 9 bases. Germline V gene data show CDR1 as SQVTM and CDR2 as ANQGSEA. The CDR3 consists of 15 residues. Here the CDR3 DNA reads TGCAGCGTAGCCGGAGTAGCGGGGGTTCCCTACGAGCAGTCCTTC. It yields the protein CSVAGVAGVPYEQSF.

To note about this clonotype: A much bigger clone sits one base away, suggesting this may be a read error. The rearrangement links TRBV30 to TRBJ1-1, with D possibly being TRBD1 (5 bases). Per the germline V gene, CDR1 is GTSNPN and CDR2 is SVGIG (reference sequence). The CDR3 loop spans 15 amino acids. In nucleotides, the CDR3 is TGTGCCTGGAACGTCGGCCGGGGCTTGAACACTGAAGTTTTCTTT. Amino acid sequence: CAWNVGRGLNTEVFF.

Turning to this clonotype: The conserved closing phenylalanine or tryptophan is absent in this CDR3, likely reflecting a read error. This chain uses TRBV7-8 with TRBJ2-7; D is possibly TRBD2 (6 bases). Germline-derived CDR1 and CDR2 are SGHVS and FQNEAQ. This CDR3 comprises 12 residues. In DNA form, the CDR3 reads TGTGCCAGCAGCCCAACGGACTACGACCAGTACCTC. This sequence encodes CASSPTDYDQYL.

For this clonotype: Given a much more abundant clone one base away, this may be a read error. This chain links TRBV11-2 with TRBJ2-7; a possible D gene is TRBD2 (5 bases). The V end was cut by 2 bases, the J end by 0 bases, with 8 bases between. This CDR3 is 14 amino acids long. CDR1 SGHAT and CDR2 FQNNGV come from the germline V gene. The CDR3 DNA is TGTGCCAGCAGCTTAAGCGGAAGCTCCTACGAGCAGTACTTC. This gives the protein CASSLSGSSYEQYF.